Listed below are T cell receptor beta chains from one sample, sequenced in a study of post-analysis software for immune sequencing data. TCRdb processed the PCR reads anew with MiXCR; each CDR3 protein has one entry. The sample holds fewer than 550,000 distinct CDR3 sequences, 34% seen once. The sample consisted of blood. These receptors were obtained from a girl younger than 18 with multiple sclerosis. The CDR3 runs from the conserved cysteine through the conserved F or W. D genes are given only for firm matches.

j_call | v_call | d_call | cdr3_aa
TRBJ1-2 | TRBV29-1 | NA | CSVERQGEGYTF
TRBJ2-1 | TRBV20-1 | TRBD2 | CSARPAGGDTYNEQFF
TRBJ1-1 | TRBV7-9 | NA | CASSLATGREFNTEAFF
TRBJ1-1 | TRBV12-3/TRBV12-4 | NA | CASARPGPGFGVTEAFF
TRBJ2-1 | TRBV7-9 | TRBD2 | CASSPIAGSSYNEQFF
TRBJ2-6 | TRBV5-4 | TRBD1 | CASSQPDRAGANVLTF
TRBJ2-5 | TRBV10-2 | NA | CASSVRRETQYF
TRBJ2-3 | TRBV20-1 | NA | CSARSFGAAPAPDMQYF
TRBJ2-7 | TRBV15 | NA | CATSRRTDVYEQYF
TRBJ2-5 | TRBV6-1 | NA | CASRTLPMETQYF
TRBJ2-5 | TRBV27 | NA | CASRPGGEETQYF
TRBJ1-2 | TRBV11-2 | TRBD1 | CASSWTGTVDYGYTF
TRBJ2-5 | TRBV12-3/TRBV12-4 | TRBD1 | CASRDSWETQYF
TRBJ2-3 | TRBV3-1 | NA | CASNLQGTDTQYF
TRBJ1-2 | TRBV5-5 | NA | CASSLMGGSYGYTF
TRBJ2-7 | TRBV6-5 | NA | CASSYSGWGAAYEQYF
TRBJ2-7 | TRBV11-2 | NA | CASSHLPDEQYF
TRBJ1-6 | TRBV25-1 | TRBD1 | CASSLGTGKNSPLHF
TRBJ2-3 | TRBV7-9 | TRBD2 | CASAPAGLAGGPMVDTQYF
TRBJ1-2 | TRBV5-1 | NA | CASSWTTDGLYGYTF
TRBJ1-1 | TRBV6-5 | NA | CAIGVNTEAFF
TRBJ1-2 | TRBV14 | TRBD1 | CASSPMRDRGRHSGYTF
TRBJ2-1 | TRBV5-5 | NA | CASSLVRGGGYNEQFF
TRBJ2-7 | TRBV20-1 | NA | CSARVQASYEQYF
TRBJ2-2 | TRBV20-1 | TRBD1 | CSPHRGTGRTGELFF
TRBJ2-4 | TRBV11-2 | TRBD2 | CASSLAPAGELTKNIQYF
TRBJ1-2 | TRBV4-1 | TRBD1 | CASSQRQGSYGYTF
TRBJ1-2 | TRBV20-1 | NA | CSAPFGWGNYGYTF
TRBJ1-2 | TRBV14 | NA | CASSQLATYGYTF
TRBJ1-2 | TRBV5-1 | NA | CASSPGPPSGYGYTF
TRBJ2-1 | TRBV28 | TRBD2 | CASSSVAGAHYNEQFF
TRBJ2-3 | TRBV7-9 | NA | CASSPWDGLNTDTQYF
TRBJ2-6 | TRBV15 | NA | CATSSWGSGANVLTF
TRBJ1-2 | TRBV4-1 | NA | CASSSWGAYGYTF
TRBJ2-3 | TRBV28 | TRBD2 | CASSALAGIKDTQYF